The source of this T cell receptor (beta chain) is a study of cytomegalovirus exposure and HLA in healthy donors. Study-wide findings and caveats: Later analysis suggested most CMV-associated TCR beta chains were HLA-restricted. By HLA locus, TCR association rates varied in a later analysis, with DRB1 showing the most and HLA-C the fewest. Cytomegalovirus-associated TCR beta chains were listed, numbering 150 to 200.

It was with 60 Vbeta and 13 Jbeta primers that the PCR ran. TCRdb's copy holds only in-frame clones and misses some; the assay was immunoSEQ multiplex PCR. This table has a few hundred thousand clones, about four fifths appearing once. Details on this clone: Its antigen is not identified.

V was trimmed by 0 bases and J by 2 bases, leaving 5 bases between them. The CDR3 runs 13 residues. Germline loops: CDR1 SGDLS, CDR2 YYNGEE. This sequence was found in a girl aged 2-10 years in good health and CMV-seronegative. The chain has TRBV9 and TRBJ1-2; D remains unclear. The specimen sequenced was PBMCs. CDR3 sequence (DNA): TGTGCCAGCAGCGTAGCGGGGAACTATGGCTACACCTTC. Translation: CASSVAGNYGYTF.